Described below is a single T cell receptor beta chain sequence and its context. No antigen is known for it. Sequencing targeted expressed TCRB transcripts, as all isolated RNA had been reverse transcribed. Data came from immunoSEQ multiplex PCR; TCRdb stores just in-frame clones and leaves some out. The sample lists around 450,000 clones, 11% occurring once. Heparinised blood was drawn once per donor, averaging roughly 120 mL. Isolation of CD4+ naive, central memory, regulatory and stem cell-like memory cells was achieved by sorting via CD45RO/CCR7/CD25/CD127/CD95/CD27. These data originate in a study of beta chain features in type 1 diabetes. The germline gives CDR1 LGHNA, CDR2 YNFKEQ. V lost 1 base to trimming and J lost 6 bases; unmatched junction nucleotides: 4. This CDR3 has 14 residues. Whole-study findings and limits: For type 1 diabetes patients, VDJ junctions showed fewer insertions and more deletions.

V is TRBV4-2 and J is TRBJ1-2; 8 positions match TRBD1. Specimen: naive CD4+ T cells from blood. The clonotype comes from a woman between 18 and 30 years old in good health. CDR3 protein: CASSQAGTGDGYTF. For the CDR3, the DNA is TGTGCCAGCAGCCAAGCCGGGACAGGCGATGGCTACACCTTC.